This TCR beta chain comes out of a study of blood T cells in healthy people across ages. The CDR3 spans 13 residues. V was cut by 2 bases and J by 0 bases, with 4 bases left in between. For the second PCR, which ran for 7 to 11 cycles, a sample-barcoded 5' primer and a J-beta primer mix were used. TCRdb re-derived calls from the 5' RACE reads in MiXCR, one entry per CDR3 protein. The repertoire has hundreds of thousands of distinct CDR3 sequences, 53% of them found once; the top ten carry roughly 40%. Material: blood. The sequence came from a man older than 75 in good health. The chain carries TRBV12-3 or TRBV12-4 and TRBJ1-2; unclear D gene. The CDR3 bases are TGTGCCAGCAGTTTAAAAACTAACTATGGCTACACCTTC. This encodes CASSLKTNYGYTF.